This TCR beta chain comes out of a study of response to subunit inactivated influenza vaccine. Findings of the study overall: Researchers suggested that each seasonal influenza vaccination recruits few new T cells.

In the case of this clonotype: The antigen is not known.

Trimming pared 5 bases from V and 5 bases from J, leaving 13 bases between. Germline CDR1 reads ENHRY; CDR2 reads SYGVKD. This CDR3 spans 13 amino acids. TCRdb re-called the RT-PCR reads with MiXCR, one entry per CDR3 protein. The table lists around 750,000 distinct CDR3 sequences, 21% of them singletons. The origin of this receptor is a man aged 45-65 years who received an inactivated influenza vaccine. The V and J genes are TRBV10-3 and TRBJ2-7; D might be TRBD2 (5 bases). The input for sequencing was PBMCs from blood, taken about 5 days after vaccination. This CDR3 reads CAISRRGSDEQYF. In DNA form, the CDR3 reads TGTGCCATCAGTCGACGAGGGTCCGACGAGCAGTACTTC.